Following are 11 T cell receptor beta chains from one sample sequenced in a study of cytomegalovirus exposure and HLA in healthy donors. PCR amplification relied on 60 Vbeta primers (plus 13 Jbeta primers). TCRdb's copy holds only in-frame clones and misses some; the assay was immunoSEQ multiplex PCR. The sample lists roughly 120,000 clones, under 80% occurring once. The sequenced sample consisted of PBMCs. All receptors come from a woman aged 55-70 years in good health and CMV-seropositive.

This clone appeared once. The chain employs TRBV7-8 and TRBJ1-4; 8 nucleotides match TRBD1. With V trimmed by 5 bases and J by 2 bases, 13 bases remained unmatched. The V gene's germline CDR1 is SGHVS and CDR2 FQNEAQ. This CDR3 has 18 residues. The DNA of the CDR3 is TGTGCCAGCAGCACCCCAATGGACTCAGGGGGCACTAATGAAAAACTGTTTTTT. It is translated as CASSTPMDSGGTNEKLFF. The full variable domain, rest sourced from reference TRBV7-8 and TRBJ1-4, is GAGVSQSPRYKVAKRGQDVALRCDPISGHVSLFWYQQALGQGPEFLTYFQNEAQLDKSGLPSDRFFAERPEGSVSTLKIQRTQQEDSAVYLCASSTPMDSGGTNEKLFFGSGTQLSVL.

The chain combines TRBV6-1 with TRBJ2-4; 12 positions match TRBD2. V dropped 1 base and J dropped 1; count of bases not matched to a gene: 8. Germline V CDR1 and CDR2: MNHNS, SASEGT. The CDR3 sequence is 19 residues long. The CDR3, as DNA: TGTGCCAGCAGTGAAGTTGGACTAGCGGGATACAATGCCAAAAACATTCAGTACTTC. It specifies CASSEVGLAGYNAKNIQYF.

The genes are TRBV19 and TRBJ2-4; 8 positions agree with TRBD1. This CDR3 is 14 amino acids long. Germline-derived CDR1 and CDR2 are LNHDA and SQIVND (reference sequence). V shed 10 bases, J shed 0 bases, and the junction held 5 bases outside the gene matches. The CDR3 DNA is TGTGCCACCGGGGACAGGCTAGCCAAAAACATTCAGTACTTC. It translates to CATGDRLAKNIQYF. The whole variable domain, filled in from reference TRBV19 and TRBJ2-4, reads DGGITQSPKYLFRKEGQNVTLSCEQNLNHDAMYWYRQDPGQGLRLIYYSQIVNDFQKGDIAEGYSVSREKKESFPLTVTSAQKNPTAFYLCATGDRLAKNIQYFGAGTRLSVL.

The V and J genes are TRBV9 and TRBJ1-2; 9 bases map to TRBD1. V was pared by 0 bases and J by 5 bases, with 8 bases of the junction left unmatched. The CDR3 has 16 residues. Germline lookup yields CDR1 SGDLS and CDR2 YYNGEE. CDR3 in amino acids: CASSVGRTGTGYGYTF. The DNA for the CDR3 is TGTGCCAGCAGCGTAGGGCGGACCGGGACAGGGTATGGCTACACCTTC.

The chain has TRBV7-9 and TRBJ1-5, with D possibly being TRBD1 (5 bases). CDR1 is SEHNR, CDR2 FQNEAQ, per germline (reference sequence). The CDR3 is made up of 16 amino acids. V was clipped by 1 base and J by 7 bases, with 17 bases between them. The CDR3, as DNA: TGTGCCAGCAGCTTAGGGGGGGATCCCGGGGGGCAGCCCCAGCATTTT. Amino acid sequence: CASSLGGDPGGQPQHF.

This clone has just a few counts. Other DNA variants within this sample encode the same CDR3. The chain combines TRBV20-1 with TRBJ1-5; D not resolved. The CDR3 is 10 residues long. Germline CDR1 is DFQATT and CDR2 is SNEGSKA (reference sequence). The V end was cut by 6 bases, the J end by 5 bases, with 5 bases between. The CDR3 DNA sequence: TGCAGTGCCTCGGATCAGCCCCAGCATTTT. Amino acids: CSASDQPQHF.

The chain is built from TRBV9 and TRBJ1-2; TRBD1 is a possible D gene (6 bases). From germline, CDR1 is SGDLS and CDR2 YYNGEE. The CDR3 is 13 amino acids. The V gene lost 6 bases and the J gene lost 4 bases, with 13 bases spanning the gap. For the CDR3, the DNA is TGTGCCAGCACCGCCGGGACATCCTATGGCTACACCTTC. Amino acid sequence: CASTAGTSYGYTF.

The chain carries TRBV11-2 and TRBJ1-4, with D possibly matching TRBD1 (6 bases). Germline lookup yields CDR1 SGHAT and CDR2 FQNNGV. The CDR3 covers 16 residues. The V end was cut by 2 bases, the J end by 8 bases, with 18 bases between. The CDR3 reads CASSLRHGGLREKLFF. CDR3 bases: TGTGCCAGCAGCTTAAGGCACGGGGGGCTAAGGGAAAAACTGTTTTTT.

The gene calls are TRBV7-3 and TRBJ1-3, with TRBD1 matching 8 bases. From germline, CDR1 is SGHTA and CDR2 FQGTGA. CDR3 size: 15 residues. V shed 2 bases, J shed 3 bases, and the junction held 3 bases outside the gene matches. CDR3 bases: TGTGCCAGCAGCTTACATGGGACAGGTGGAAACACCATATATTTT. This codes for CASSLHGTGGNTIYF.

The chain has TRBV5-6 and TRBJ2-5, with TRBD2 matching over 7 bases. Germline CDR1 and CDR2: SGHDT and YYEEEE. The trim removed 4 bases at V and 5 bases at J, leaving 14 bases unmatched. The CDR3 runs to 16 residues. DNA for the CDR3: TGTGCCAGCAGCCAAAAGTTGGCGGGAGCGAGCGAGACCCAGTACTTC. It codes for CASSQKLAGASETQYF. Full variable domain (outside the CDR3, taken from reference TRBV5-6 and TRBJ2-5): DAGVTQSPTHLIKTRGQQVTLRCSPKSGHDTVSWYQQALGQGPQFIFQYYEEEERQRGNFPDRFSGHQFPNYSSELNVNALLLGDSALYLCASSQKLAGASETQYFGPGTRLLVL.

The chain couples TRBV7-9 to TRBJ2-7, with a possible D match to TRBD2 (5 bases). V lost 1 base and J lost 6, with 16 bases in between. CDR3 length equals 15 residues. CDR1 is SEHNR and CDR2 is FQNEAQ in the germline V gene (reference sequence). The CDR3 region is CASSLGEAPAGEQYF. The CDR3 DNA is TGTGCCAGCAGCTTAGGAGAGGCTCCGGCGGGCGAGCAGTACTTC.